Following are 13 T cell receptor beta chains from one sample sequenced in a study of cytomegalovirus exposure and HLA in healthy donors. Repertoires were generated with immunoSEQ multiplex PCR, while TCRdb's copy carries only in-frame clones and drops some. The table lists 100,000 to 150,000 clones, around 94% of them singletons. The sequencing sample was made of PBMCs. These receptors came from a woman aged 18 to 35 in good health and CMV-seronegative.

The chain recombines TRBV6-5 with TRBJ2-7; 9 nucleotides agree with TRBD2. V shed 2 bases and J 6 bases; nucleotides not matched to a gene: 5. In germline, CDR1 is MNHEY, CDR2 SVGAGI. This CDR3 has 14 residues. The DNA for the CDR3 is TGTGCCAGCAGTTACGGTAGCGGGAGAGGCGAGCAGTACTTC. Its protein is CASSYGSGRGEQYF.

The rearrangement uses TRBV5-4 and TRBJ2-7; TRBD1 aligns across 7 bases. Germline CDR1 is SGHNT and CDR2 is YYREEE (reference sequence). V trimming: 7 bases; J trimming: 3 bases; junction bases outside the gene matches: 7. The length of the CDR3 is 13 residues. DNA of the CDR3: TGTGCCAGCCAAAAAGGGGGCAGCTACGAGCAGTACTTC. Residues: CASQKGGSYEQYF.

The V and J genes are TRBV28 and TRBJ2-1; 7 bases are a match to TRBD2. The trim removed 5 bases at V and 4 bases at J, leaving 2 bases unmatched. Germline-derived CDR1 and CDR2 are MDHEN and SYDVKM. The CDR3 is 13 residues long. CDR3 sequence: CASSPAGYNEQFF. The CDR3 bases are TGTGCCAGCAGTCCAGCGGGGTACAATGAGCAGTTCTTC.

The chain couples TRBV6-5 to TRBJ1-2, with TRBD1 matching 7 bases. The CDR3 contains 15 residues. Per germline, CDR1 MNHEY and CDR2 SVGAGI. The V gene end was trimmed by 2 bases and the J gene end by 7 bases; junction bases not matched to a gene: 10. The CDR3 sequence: CASSYLYRQGGGYTF. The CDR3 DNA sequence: TGTGCCAGCAGTTACCTCTACCGACAGGGCGGTGGCTACACCTTC.

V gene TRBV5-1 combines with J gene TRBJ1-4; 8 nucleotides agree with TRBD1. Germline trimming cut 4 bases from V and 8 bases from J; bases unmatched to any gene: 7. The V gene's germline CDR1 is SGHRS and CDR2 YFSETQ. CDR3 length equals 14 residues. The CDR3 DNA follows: TGCGCCAGCAGCAACGGACAGGGTTGGGAAAAACTGTTTTTT. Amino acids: CASSNGQGWEKLFF.

CDR3 sequence (DNA): TGTGCCAGCAGTGTCGGCGGGGCGACTGAAGCTTTCTTT. Protein product: CASSVGGATEAFF. This chain uses TRBV5-6 with TRBJ1-1; D might be TRBD1 (5 bases). V was cut by 5 bases and J by 5 bases, with 13 bases left in between. The germline V gene encodes CDR1 SGHDT and CDR2 YYEEEE. The CDR3 totals 13 residues.

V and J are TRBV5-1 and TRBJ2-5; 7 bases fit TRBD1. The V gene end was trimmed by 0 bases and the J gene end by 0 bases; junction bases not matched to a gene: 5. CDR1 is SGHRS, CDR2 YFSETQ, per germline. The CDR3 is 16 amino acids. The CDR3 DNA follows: TGCGCCAGCAGCTTGGAGGGGGCGGCTTACCAAGAGACCCAGTACTTC. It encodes CASSLEGAAYQETQYF.

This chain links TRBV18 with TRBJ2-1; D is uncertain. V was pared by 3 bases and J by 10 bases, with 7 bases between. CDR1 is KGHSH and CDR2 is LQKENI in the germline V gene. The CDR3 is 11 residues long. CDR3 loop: CASSPGLEQFF. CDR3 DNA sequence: TGTGCCAGCTCACCCGGTTTGGAGCAGTTCTTC.

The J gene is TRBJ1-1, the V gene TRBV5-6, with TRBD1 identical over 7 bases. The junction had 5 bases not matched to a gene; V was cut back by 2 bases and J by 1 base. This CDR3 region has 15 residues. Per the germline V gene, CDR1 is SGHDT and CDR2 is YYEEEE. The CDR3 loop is CASSLLRTGNTEAFF. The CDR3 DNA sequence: TGTGCCAGCAGCTTACTCCGGACAGGGAACACTGAAGCTTTCTTT.

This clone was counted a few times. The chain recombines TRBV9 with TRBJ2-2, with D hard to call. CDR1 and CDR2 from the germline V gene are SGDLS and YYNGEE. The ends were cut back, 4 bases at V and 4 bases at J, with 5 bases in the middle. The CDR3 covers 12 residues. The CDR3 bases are TGTGCCAGCAGCTCGAGCACCGGGGAGCTGTTTTTT. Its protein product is CASSSSTGELFF. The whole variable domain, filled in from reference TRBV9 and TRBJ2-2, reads DSGVTQTPKHLITATGQRVTLRCSPRSGDLSVYWYQQSLDQGLQFLIQYYNGEERAKGNILERFSAQQFPDLHSELNLSSLELGDSALYFCASSSSTGELFFGEGSRLTVL.

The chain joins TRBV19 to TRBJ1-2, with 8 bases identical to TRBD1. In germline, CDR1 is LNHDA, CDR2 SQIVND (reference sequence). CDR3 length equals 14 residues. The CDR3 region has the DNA TGTGCTAGCATCGGGACAGGAGATCTCTATGGCTACACCTTC. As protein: CASIGTGDLYGYTF.

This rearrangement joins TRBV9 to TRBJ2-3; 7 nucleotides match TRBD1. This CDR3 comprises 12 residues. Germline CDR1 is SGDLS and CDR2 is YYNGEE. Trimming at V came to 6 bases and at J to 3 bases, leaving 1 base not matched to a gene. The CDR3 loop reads CASNRGTDTQYF. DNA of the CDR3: TGTGCCAGCAACAGGGGAACAGATACGCAGTATTTT. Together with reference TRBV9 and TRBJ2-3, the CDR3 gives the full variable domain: DSGVTQTPKHLITATGQRVTLRCSPRSGDLSVYWYQQSLDQGLQFLIQYYNGEERAKGNILERFSAQQFPDLHSELNLSSLELGDSALYFCASNRGTDTQYFGPGTRLTVL.

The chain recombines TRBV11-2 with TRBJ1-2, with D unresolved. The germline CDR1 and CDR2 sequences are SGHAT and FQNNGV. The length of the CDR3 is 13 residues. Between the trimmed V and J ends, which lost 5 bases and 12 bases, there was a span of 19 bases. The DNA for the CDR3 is TGTGCCAGCAGCCCCGGTGCAGGCCCCGAAGACACCTTC. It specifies CASSPGAGPEDTF.